This T cell receptor (beta chain) was recovered during a study of blood T cell repertoires in COVID-19. Profiling relied on immunoSEQ multiplex PCR, and the TCRdb table lists in-frame clones only, not all of them. The sample has fewer than 85,000 clones; about 83% are singletons. V lost 3 bases to trimming and J lost 7 bases, with 12 bases between them. The CDR3 runs 13 residues. Germline loops: CDR1 DFQATT, CDR2 SNEGSKA (reference sequence). This rearrangement joins TRBV20-1 to TRBJ2-2; the D gene is possibly TRBD2 (6 bases). This clonotype was obtained from a woman aged 55-75 years with acute or convalescent COVID-19. Specimen: peripheral blood. The CDR3 DNA follows: TGCAGTGCTAGTAGGGAGGCGAGCGGGGAGCTGTTTTTT. It codes for CSASREASGELFF.